This T cell receptor (beta chain) was sequenced during a study of CD8 T cells in Susac syndrome. With random hexamers, roughly 0.45 to 1 ug RNA was reverse transcribed. With immunoSEQ multiplex PCR, TCR beta CDR3 was amplified across 54 Vbeta and 13 Jbeta. TCRdb itself ran the immunoSEQ multiplex PCR reads through MiXCR, one entry per CDR3 protein. The sample gives a few hundred thousand distinct CDR3 sequences, 95% of which show up once; 0.082% is in the top ten. Sequencing of TCR beta drew on CD8+ and CD4+ T cells from blood. From germline, CDR1 is LNHNV and CDR2 YYDKDF (reference sequence). The V and J ends lost 5 bases and 0 bases respectively, with 8 bases between them. CDR3 length equals 13 residues.

The sequenced sample was CD4+ T cells from PBMCs. This sequence originates from a human donor with multiple sclerosis. The chain links TRBV15 to TRBJ2-7; D unresolved. The CDR3 loop is CATSSVSSYEQYF. The CDR3 nucleotides are TGTGCCACCAGCTCGGTGAGCTCCTACGAGCAGTACTTC.